This entry lists 21 T cell receptor beta chains sequenced from one sample in a study of T cells after yellow fever vaccination. From the 5' RACE reads, TCRdb called clonotypes with MiXCR, one entry per CDR3 protein. The sample shows approximately 550,000 distinct CDR3 sequences, about 19% of them seen only once. The source material was PBMCs, sampled 15 days after the yellow fever booster vaccination. These receptor sequences come from a man under 40 who received the YFV17D yellow fever vaccine.

V usage is TRBV7-6 and J usage is TRBJ2-1; D is perhaps TRBD2 (5 bases). From germline, CDR1 is SGHVS and CDR2 FNYEAQ. This CDR3 is built from 16 residues. Trimming took 3 bases from V and 0 from J, leaving 12 bases between them. This CDR3 is CASSLDFVSSYNEQFF. The CDR3, as DNA: TGTGCCAGCAGCTTGGACTTTGTGAGCTCCTACAATGAGCAGTTCTTC.

This clonotype has only a few counts. This chain joins TRBV5-1 and TRBJ2-1, with 8 bases aligning to TRBD2. The V segment lost 3 bases and the J segment 5 bases; nucleotides outside the gene matches: 13. From germline, CDR1 is SGHRS and CDR2 YFSETQ. The CDR3 covers 17 residues. DNA for the CDR3: TGCGCCAGCAGCTCCCATGAATCGGGAGGGCCGAACAATGAGCAGTTCTTC. The encoded protein is CASSSHESGGPNNEQFF.

This clonotype was found a few times. Here the CDR3 DNA reads TGCGCCAGCAGCCAACGGATCCGGGAGACCCAGTACTTC. Its protein product is CASSQRIRETQYF. This chain joins TRBV4-3 and TRBJ2-5; D gene unclear. The length of the CDR3 is 13 residues. From germline, CDR1 is LGHNA and CDR2 YSLEER. Trimming took off 2 bases at V and 5 bases at J, with 9 bases between the two ends.

There are a few counts of this clonotype. The chain couples TRBV15 to TRBJ1-2, with D unresolved. The CDR3 has 15 residues. Germline V gene data show CDR1 as LNHNV and CDR2 as YYDKDF (reference sequence). V gave up 0 bases and J gave up 8 bases, with 16 bases separating them. The CDR3 sequence: CATSRDQRMSMGYTF. CDR3 sequence (DNA): TGTGCCACCAGCAGAGATCAGAGGATGTCTATGGGCTACACCTTC.

This rearrangement joins TRBV7-2 to TRBJ2-5, with 9 nucleotides matching TRBD1. The V gene's germline CDR1 is SGHTA and CDR2 FQGNSA. The CDR3 length is 14 residues. The V gene end was trimmed by 5 bases and the J gene end by 7 bases; junction bases not matched to a gene: 8. The CDR3 DNA reads as TGTGCCAGCAGCGGGACAGGGCTCCCTGGGACCCAGTACTTC. Amino acids: CASSGTGLPGTQYF.

In its sample, this clonotype was seen a few times. The chain carries TRBV5-1 and TRBJ2-2; 8 bases match TRBD2. The junction had 3 bases not matched to a gene; V was cut back by 2 bases and J by 6 bases. The CDR3 contains 14 residues. Germline CDR1 reads SGHRS; CDR2 reads YFSETQ. The CDR3 reads CASSFPSGSGELFF. DNA for the CDR3: TGCGCCAGCAGCTTTCCTAGCGGGTCCGGGGAGCTGTTTTTT.

This clonotype was observed a few times. This rearrangement joins TRBV6-1 to TRBJ1-4; perhaps TRBD1 as D (6 bases). V was trimmed by 5 bases and J by 3 bases, leaving 10 bases between them. Germline values: CDR1 MNHNS, CDR2 SASEGT. The CDR3 loop spans 14 amino acids. CDR3 protein: CASSRTDPNEKLFF. The CDR3 region has the DNA TGTGCCAGCAGTCGGACAGACCCTAATGAAAAACTGTTTTTT.

The genes are TRBV20-1 and TRBJ2-3; 9 positions agree with TRBD2. V lost 5 bases and J lost 4; bases outside the gene matches: 10. CDR1 is DFQATT, CDR2 SNEGSKA, per germline (reference sequence). The CDR3 consists of 15 residues. The CDR3 sequence: CSARPSSGNADTQYF. As DNA, the CDR3 is TGCAGTGCTCGACCCTCTAGCGGGAACGCAGATACGCAGTATTTT.

The gene calls are TRBV6-5 and TRBJ1-4; 7 bases fit TRBD1. The germline CDR1 and CDR2 sequences are MNHEY and SVGAGI. V was pared by 7 bases and J by 6 bases, with 8 bases of the junction left unmatched. The CDR3 sequence is 14 residues long. CDR3 sequence reads: CASKLTGTDEKLFF. The CDR3 DNA is TGTGCCAGCAAGTTGACAGGGACGGATGAAAAACTGTTTTTT.

This clonotype has a handful of counts. The chain employs TRBV9 and TRBJ2-1, with D unclear. V gave up 4 bases and J gave up 4 bases, with 9 bases separating them. Germline CDR1 is SGDLS and CDR2 is YYNGEE. The length of the CDR3 is 13 residues. In DNA form, the CDR3 reads TGTGCCAGCAGCTTATGGGGTTACAATGAGCAGTTCTTC. Its protein product is CASSLWGYNEQFF. Variable domain in full (rest from reference TRBV9 and TRBJ2-1): DSGVTQTPKHLITATGQRVTLRCSPRSGDLSVYWYQQSLDQGLQFLIQYYNGEERAKGNILERFSAQQFPDLHSELNLSSLELGDSALYFCASSLWGYNEQFFGPGTRLTVL.

The chain combines TRBV28 with TRBJ2-2; 9 nucleotides match TRBD1. The trim removed 6 bases at V and 5 bases at J, leaving 4 bases unmatched. Germline V gives CDR1 MDHEN, CDR2 SYDVKM. The CDR3 is 14 residues long. The CDR3 sequence: CASRGTGRTGELFF. DNA for the CDR3: TGTGCCAGCAGAGGGACAGGGAGGACCGGGGAGCTGTTTTTT.

Here the CDR3 reads CSAIRTGGINTEAFF. In nucleotides, the CDR3 is TGCAGTGCGATTCGGACAGGGGGTATCAACACTGAAGCTTTCTTT. The chain carries TRBV20-1 and TRBJ1-1; 10 nucleotides align to TRBD1. The germline CDR1 and CDR2 sequences are DFQATT and SNEGSKA (reference sequence). J was trimmed by 2 bases and V by 6 bases; bases with no gene match: 9. This CDR3 is built from 15 residues.

This clonotype has just a few counts. V is TRBV5-5 and J is TRBJ2-4; D is unresolved. The CDR3 runs 14 residues. Per the germline V gene, CDR1 is SGHKS and CDR2 is YYEKEE (reference sequence). V was pared by 2 bases and J by 3 bases, with 9 bases between. The CDR3 DNA sequence: TGTGCCAGCAGCTTAAGAGAGAACAAAAACATTCAGTACTTC. It yields the protein CASSLRENKNIQYF. Full variable domain (remainder filled in from reference TRBV5-5 and TRBJ2-4): DAGVTQSPTHLIKTRGQQVTLRCSPISGHKSVSWYQQVLGQGPQFIFQYYEKEERGRGNFPDRFSARQFPNYSSELNVNALLLGDSALYLCASSLRENKNIQYFGAGTRLSVL.

This sequence joins TRBV5-6 and TRBJ2-5; no clear D gene. V lost 0 bases and J 7 bases, leaving 13 bases between the germline ends. There are 14 residues in the CDR3. Germline CDR1 is SGHDT and CDR2 is YYEEEE. CDR3 DNA sequence: TGTGCCAGCAGCTTGGGTTTATCAGGCGCGACCCAGTACTTC. Amino acids: CASSLGLSGATQYF.

The rearrangement links TRBV7-9 to TRBJ1-4, with no clear D. Germline CDR1 SEHNR, CDR2 FQNEAQ (reference sequence). The ends were cut back, 3 bases at V and 10 bases at J, with 6 bases in the middle. This CDR3 is 11 amino acids long. This CDR3 reads CASSFSGKLFF. The CDR3 bases are TGTGCCAGCAGCTTCTCGGGAAAACTGTTTTTT. The complete variable domain, with remaining parts taken from reference TRBV7-9 and TRBJ1-4, reads DTGVSQNPRHKITKRGQNVTFRCDPISEHNRLYWYRQTLGQGPEFLTYFQNEAQLEKSRLLSDRFSAERPKGSFSTLEIQRTEQGDSAMYLCASSFSGKLFFGSGTQLSVL.

For the CDR3, the DNA is TGCAGCGTTGGAATCTCGGGGGGGGCGTACGAGCAGTACTTC. Encoded protein: CSVGISGGAYEQYF. The chain is built from TRBV29-1 and TRBJ2-7; 8 bases fit TRBD2. V lost 4 bases and J lost 4; bases outside the gene matches: 9. This CDR3 is 14 amino acids long. Germline V gives CDR1 SQVTM, CDR2 ANQGSEA.

The chain carries TRBV20-1 and TRBJ2-5, with D tentatively TRBD1 (6 bases). Germline-derived CDR1 and CDR2 are DFQATT and SNEGSKA (reference sequence). V lost 6 bases and J 0 bases, leaving 11 bases between the germline ends. The CDR3 consists of 13 residues. The CDR3 DNA reads as TGCAGTGCAACGACAGGAAACCAAGAGACCCAGTACTTC. This codes for CSATTGNQETQYF.

This clonotype was seen a handful of times. This chain links TRBV6-6 with TRBJ2-7, with a tentative D call TRBD1 (5 bases). Germline V lookup: CDR1 MNHNY, CDR2 SVGAGI (reference sequence). V was shortened by 10 bases and J by 3 bases, with 13 bases between the two germline ends. The CDR3 extends over 12 amino acids. The CDR3, as DNA: TGTGCCACCCAGGGCGGAATCTACGAGCAGTACTTC. It translates to CATQGGIYEQYF.

This clonotype was recorded a few times. CDR3 region: CSVEGASGRAVNTQYF. CDR3 coding DNA: TGCAGCGTTGAAGGGGCTAGCGGGAGGGCCGTCAATACGCAGTATTTT. The chain uses TRBV29-1 and TRBJ2-3; 12 bases map to TRBD2. Germline lookup yields CDR1 SQVTM and CDR2 ANQGSEA. The junction had 9 bases not matched to a gene; V was cut back by 1 base and J by 7 bases. The CDR3 sequence is 16 residues long.

The chain combines TRBV7-9 with TRBJ1-6; no clear D. The CDR3 consists of 16 residues. Germline assignment: CDR1 SEHNR and CDR2 FQNEAQ (reference sequence). V was clipped by 4 bases and J by 9 bases, with 19 bases between them. The CDR3 coding sequence is TGTGCCAGCAGCTCGGGGAGACACCCGCGGGGTTCACCCCTCCACTTT. It codes for CASSSGRHPRGSPLHF.

The chain uses TRBV4-2 and TRBJ2-7, with D hard to call. The length of the CDR3 is 15 residues. Trimming left V 0 bases short and J 3 bases short, with 12 bases between. Germline values: CDR1 LGHNA, CDR2 YNFKEQ. The DNA for the CDR3 is TGTGCCAGCAGCCAAGACTTGAGGTCAGTCTACGAGCAGTACTTC. Encoded protein: CASSQDLRSVYEQYF.